This TCR beta chain was retrieved from a study of lymphopenia after photon versus proton radiotherapy. About this clone itself: Other DNA sequences from this sample encode an identical CDR3 as well.

Libraries were prepared by immunoSEQ multiplex PCR; TCRdb keeps only in-frame clonotypes and omits some of them. The data hold tens of thousands of clones, with roughly 87% observed a single time. The germline CDR1 and CDR2 sequences are SGHTA and FQGTGA. Trimming took off 2 bases at V and 0 bases at J, with 5 bases between the two ends. This CDR3 spans 15 amino acids. The sequence came from a woman aged 60 to 75 with cholangiocarcinoma. Some clones in this sample may be carry-over from other donors' samples. This chain joins TRBV7-3 and TRBJ1-6, with no clear D. The sequenced sample was peripheral blood, obtained from a patient treated with proton-based radiotherapy. The CDR3 is CASSLESSYNSPLHF. As DNA, the CDR3 is TGTGCCAGCAGCTTAGAGAGCTCCTATAATTCACCCCTCCACTTT. Complete variable domain (other parts from reference TRBV7-3 and TRBJ1-6): GAGVSQTPSNKVTEKGKYVELRCDPISGHTALYWYRQSLGQGPEFLIYFQGTGAADDSGLPNDRFFAVRPEGSVSTLKIQRTERGDSAVYLCASSLESSYNSPLHFGNGTRLTVT.